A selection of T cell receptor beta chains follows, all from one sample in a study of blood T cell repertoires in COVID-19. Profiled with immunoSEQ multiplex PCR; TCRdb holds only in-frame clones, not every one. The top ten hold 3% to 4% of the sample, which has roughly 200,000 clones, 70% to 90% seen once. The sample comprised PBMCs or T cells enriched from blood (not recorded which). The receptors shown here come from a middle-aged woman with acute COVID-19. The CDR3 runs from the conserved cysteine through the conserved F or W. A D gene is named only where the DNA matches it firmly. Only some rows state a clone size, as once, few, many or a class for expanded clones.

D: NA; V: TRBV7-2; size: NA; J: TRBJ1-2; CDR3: CASSLPLQGSRTF; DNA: TGTGCCAGCAGCTTACCCCTACAGGGATCAAGAACCTTC
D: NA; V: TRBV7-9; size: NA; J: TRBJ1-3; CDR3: CASSPSIFRGNTIYF; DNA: TGTGCCAGCAGCCCCTCGATCTTTCGGGGAAACACCATATATTTT
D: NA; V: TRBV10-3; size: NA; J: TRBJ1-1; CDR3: CAISYGTKYTEAFF; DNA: TGTGCCATCAGTTACGGGACAAAGTACACTGAAGCTTTCTTT
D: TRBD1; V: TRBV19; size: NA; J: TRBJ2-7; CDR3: CASSDRDSYEQYF; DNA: TGTGCCAGTAGTGACCGGGACAGCTACGAGCAGTACTTC
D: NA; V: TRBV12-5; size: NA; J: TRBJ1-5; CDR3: CASGLNTGISNQPQHF; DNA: TGTGCTAGTGGTCTAAACACAGGGATTAGCAATCAGCCCCAGCATTTT
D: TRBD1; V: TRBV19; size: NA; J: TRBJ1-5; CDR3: CASSIYQDRVGQPQHF; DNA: TGTGCCAGTAGTATTTATCAGGACAGGGTAGGGCAGCCCCAGCATTTT
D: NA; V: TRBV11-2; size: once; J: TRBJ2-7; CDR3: CASRNLLAYEQYF; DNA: TGTGCCAGCAGAAACTTACTAGCCTACGAGCAGTACTTC
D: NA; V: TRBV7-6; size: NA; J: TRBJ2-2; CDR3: CATGRTGGELFF; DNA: TGTGCCACGGGTCGCACAGGCGGGGAGCTGTTTTTT
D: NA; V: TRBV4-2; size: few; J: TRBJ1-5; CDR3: CASSQRDTNQPQHF; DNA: TGTGCCAGCAGCCAGAGGGACACCAATCAGCCCCAGCATTTT
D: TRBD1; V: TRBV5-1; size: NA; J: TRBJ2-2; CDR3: CASRPGQPTGELFF; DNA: TGCGCCAGCAGACCGGGACAGCCCACCGGGGAGCTGTTTTTT
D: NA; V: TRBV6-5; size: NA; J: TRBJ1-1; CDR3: CASRKDGERAFF; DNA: TGTGCCAGCAGAAAAGACGGCGAGCGGGCTTTCTTT
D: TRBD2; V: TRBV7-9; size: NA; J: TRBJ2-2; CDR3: CASQAGLQTGELFF; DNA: TGTGCCAGCCAAGCGGGACTTCAGACCGGGGAGCTGTTTTTT
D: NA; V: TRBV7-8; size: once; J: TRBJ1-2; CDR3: CASSLDRDYGYTF; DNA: TGTGCCAGCAGCTTAGACAGGGACTATGGCTACACCTTC
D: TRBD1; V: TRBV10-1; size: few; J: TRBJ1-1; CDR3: CASKDRENTEAFF; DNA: TGCGCCAGCAAGGACAGGGAGAACACTGAAGCTTTCTTT
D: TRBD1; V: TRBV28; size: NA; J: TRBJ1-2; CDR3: CASSSPWDSNYGYTF; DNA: TGTGCCAGCAGTTCCCCCTGGGACAGTAACTATGGCTACACCTTC
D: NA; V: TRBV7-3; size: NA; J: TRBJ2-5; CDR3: CASSGRVEETQYF; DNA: TGTGCCAGCAGCGGCAGGGTAGAGGAGACCCAGTACTTC
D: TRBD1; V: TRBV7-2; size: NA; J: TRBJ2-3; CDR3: CASSPRGPRSPGDTQYF; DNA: TGTGCCAGCAGCCCTAGGGGGCCGCGGTCCCCGGGGGATACGCAGTATTTT
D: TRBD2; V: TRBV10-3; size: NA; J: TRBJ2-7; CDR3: CAISETSGGYEQYF; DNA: TGTGCCATCAGTGAGACTAGCGGGGGGTACGAGCAGTACTTC